These 26 T cell receptor beta chains were all obtained from the same sample, sequenced in a study of identical twins. Each CDR3 protein is one row after TCRdb ran MiXCR on the 5' RACE reads. The table has roughly 1,500,000 distinct CDR3 sequences, around 29% seen once. The sequenced sample was cord blood. Receptors were obtained from a newborn girl in good health.

The V call is TRBV29-1, the J call TRBJ2-1, with TRBD2 matching 12 bases. The V segment lost 1 base and the J segment 4 bases; nucleotides outside the gene matches: 8. The V gene's germline CDR1 is SQVTM and CDR2 ANQGSEA. The CDR3 has 17 amino acids. The CDR3 sequence: CSVEGLTGTSGYNEQFF. In DNA, the CDR3 is TGCAGCGTTGAAGGTTTGACAGGGACTAGCGGGTACAATGAGCAGTTCTTC.

Worth noting for this clonotype: The CDR3 does not close with the conserved phenylalanine or tryptophan, likely indicating a read error. This chain uses TRBV20-1 with TRBJ2-1; D call uncertain. Germline V gene lookup returns CDR1 DFQATT and CDR2 SNEGSKA (reference sequence). This CDR3 comprises 13 residues. Trimming removed 2 bases from V and 6 bases from J, with 11 bases in between. As DNA, the CDR3 is TGCAGTGCTAGAAGGGAAATTGGCAATGAGCAGTTCTTA. Translated, it gives CSARREIGNEQFL.

The V and J genes are TRBV7-8 and TRBJ2-3; 8 bases fit TRBD2. Trimming cost V 1 base and J 0 bases; bases outside gene matches: 6. The CDR3 runs 17 residues. CDR1 and CDR2 (germline): SGHVS, FQNEAQ. The CDR3 reads CASSLGSGDPSTDTQYF. In nucleotides, the CDR3 is TGTGCCAGCAGCTTAGGTAGCGGGGACCCTAGCACAGATACGCAGTATTTT.

The chain is built from TRBV24-1 and TRBJ2-1, with D perhaps matching TRBD2 (6 bases). V was shortened by 5 bases and J by 0 bases, with 10 bases between the two germline ends. This CDR3 is built from 15 residues. Germline assignment: CDR1 KGHDR and CDR2 SFDVKD. The CDR3 region has the DNA TGTGCCACCAGTGCCCCGGGACTCTCCTACAATGAGCAGTTCTTC. Translation: CATSAPGLSYNEQFF.

The V call is TRBV3-1, the J call TRBJ2-6; 7 bases line up with TRBD1. V trimming: 0 bases; J trimming: 1 base; junction bases outside the gene matches: 6. Germline V gives CDR1 LGHDT, CDR2 YNNKEL (reference sequence). CDR3 length: 18 residues. Written as DNA, the CDR3 is TGTGCCAGCAGCCAAGATGGGACAGACCGATCTGGGGCCAACGTCCTGACTTTC. Its protein product is CASSQDGTDRSGANVLTF.

This clonotype was seen only a few times. The chain couples TRBV6-1 to TRBJ1-2; D remains unclear. Germline values: CDR1 MNHNS, CDR2 SASEGT. Between the trimmed V and J ends, which lost 3 bases and 2 bases, there was a span of 10 bases. The CDR3 contains 14 residues. The CDR3 nucleotides are TGTGCCAGCAGTGAGGGCAGTGGGAACTATGGCTACACCTTC. Protein: CASSEGSGNYGYTF.

The chain employs TRBV18 and TRBJ2-5; 9 bases are shared with TRBD2. After removal of 5 bases from V and 1 base from J, the junction contained 5 bases not matched to a gene. The CDR3 totals 15 residues. Germline-derived CDR1 and CDR2 are KGHSH and LQKENI. CDR3 coding DNA: TGTGCCAGCTCAACAGCGGGAGGTTTCCAAGAGACCCAGTACTTC. It yields the protein CASSTAGGFQETQYF.

J is TRBJ1-2 and V is TRBV29-1, with a possible D match to TRBD1 (6 bases). V was clipped by 0 bases and J by 2 bases, with 13 bases between them. The CDR3 loop spans 15 amino acids. Germline CDR1 SQVTM, CDR2 ANQGSEA. CDR3 in amino acids: CSVEDVGQGNYGYTF. CDR3 DNA sequence: TGCAGCGTTGAAGATGTTGGGCAGGGGAACTATGGCTACACCTTC.

This clonotype was seen ten or more times. The chain has TRBV24-1 and TRBJ2-3; 7 bases map to TRBD1. The CDR3 is made up of 12 amino acids. Germline trimming cut 4 bases from V and 6 bases from J; bases unmatched to any gene: 0. Germline V gene lookup returns CDR1 KGHDR and CDR2 SFDVKD. CDR3 bases: TGTGCCACCAGTGACAGGGGGGATACGCAGTATTTT. Translation gives CATSDRGDTQYF.

The rearrangement joins TRBV20-1 to TRBJ2-5; 7 nucleotides align to TRBD2. The CDR3 sequence is 17 residues long. In germline, CDR1 is DFQATT, CDR2 SNEGSKA (reference sequence). The V segment lost 0 bases and the J segment 3 bases; nucleotides outside the gene matches: 13. The DNA of the CDR3 is TGCAGTGCTAGAGATACTTCATTTAGGCGGGGGAAAGAGACCCAGTACTTC. Amino acids: CSARDTSFRRGKETQYF.

The rearrangement joins TRBV11-2 to TRBJ2-3; D tentatively fits TRBD1 or TRBD2 (5 bases each). Germline V lookup: CDR1 SGHAT, CDR2 FQNNGV. Trimming cost V 0 bases and J 6 bases, with 25 bases left between them. The CDR3 has 19 residues. CDR3 sequence reads: CASSLDSIYGAGPPDTQYF. The CDR3 DNA is TGTGCCAGCAGCTTAGATAGCATCTACGGGGCAGGACCCCCGGATACGCAGTATTTT.

The V call is TRBV7-2, the J call TRBJ2-2, with D possibly being TRBD2 (5 bases). The V gene's germline CDR1 is SGHTA and CDR2 FQGNSA. The CDR3 covers 15 residues. The V end lost 1 base, the J end lost 6 bases, and 12 bases lay between the germline ends. CDR3 DNA sequence: TGTGCCAGCAGCTTAGGGTTGGGGAGAGCCGGGGAGCTGTTTTTT. Protein product: CASSLGLGRAGELFF.

This clonotype was counted once. This chain links TRBV6-6 with TRBJ2-2; unclear D gene. V was clipped by 6 bases and J by 6 bases, with 11 bases between them. There are 13 residues in the CDR3. Looked up from germline, CDR1 is MNHNY and CDR2 is SVGAGI (reference sequence). The CDR3 sequence: CASSFRPAGELFF. The DNA of the CDR3 is TGTGCCAGCAGCTTCCGACCTGCCGGGGAGCTGTTTTTT.

The chain is built from TRBV9 and TRBJ2-3; maybe TRBD2 (7 bases). Germline loops: CDR1 SGDLS, CDR2 YYNGEE. This CDR3 is 16 amino acids long. V was shortened by 0 bases and J by 2 bases, with 13 bases between the two germline ends. The CDR3 sequence: CASSVGAGALTDTQYF. CDR3 DNA: TGTGCCAGCAGCGTAGGGGCGGGGGCTCTCACAGATACGCAGTATTTT. The full variable domain, in which reference TRBV9 and TRBJ2-3 provide the parts outside the CDR3, is DSGVTQTPKHLITATGQRVTLRCSPRSGDLSVYWYQQSLDQGLQFLIQYYNGEERAKGNILERFSAQQFPDLHSELNLSSLELGDSALYFCASSVGAGALTDTQYFGPGTRLTVL.

The chain uses TRBV29-1 and TRBJ2-1; D gene uncertain. The CDR3 runs 11 residues. Germline-derived CDR1 and CDR2 are SQVTM and ANQGSEA. V lost 1 base and J lost 8, with 6 bases in between. In DNA, the CDR3 is TGCAGCGTTGAAGTTGGATATGAGCAGTTCTTC. Its protein product is CSVEVGYEQFF.

The chain couples TRBV18 to TRBJ2-5; 7 nucleotides match TRBD2. The CDR3 contains 15 residues. V lost 6 bases to trimming and J lost 11 bases; unmatched junction nucleotides: 18. Germline V gene lookup returns CDR1 KGHSH and CDR2 LQKENI. CDR3 in DNA: TGTGCCAGCTCTCGAACCCAACTAGCGAGCAATGAGCAGTACTTC. Protein product: CASSRTQLASNEQYF.

The J gene is TRBJ2-3, the V gene TRBV4-2, with D unresolved. The CDR3 totals 15 residues. Looked up from germline, CDR1 is LGHNA and CDR2 is YNFKEQ. V lost 0 bases and J lost 4, with 11 bases in between. CDR3 coding DNA: TGTGCCAGCAGCCAAGATTGGGTTGGGTCAGATACGCAGTATTTT. Amino acid sequence: CASSQDWVGSDTQYF.

V is TRBV15 and J is TRBJ2-1; D is undetermined. V was clipped by 0 bases and J by 3 bases, with 12 bases between them. This CDR3 contains 16 residues. Germline assignment: CDR1 LNHNV and CDR2 YYDKDF (reference sequence). The CDR3: CATSRDNSRYYNEQFF. The CDR3 bases are TGTGCCACCAGCAGAGATAACTCGCGATACTACAATGAGCAGTTCTTC.

The sample holds a few counts of this clonotype. V gene TRBV5-1 combines with J gene TRBJ1-2; D perhaps matches TRBD1 (5 bases). Germline assignment: CDR1 SGHRS and CDR2 YFSETQ. There are 14 residues in the CDR3. V shed 4 bases and J shed 6 bases, with 16 bases lying between them. The CDR3 loop reads CASSQTASEDGYTF. In DNA, the CDR3 is TGCGCCAGCAGCCAGACAGCGTCCGAGGATGGCTACACCTTC.

The chain combines TRBV4-2 with TRBJ2-1; D unresolved. The CDR3 loop spans 15 amino acids. Germline values: CDR1 LGHNA, CDR2 YNFKEQ. V lost 1 base, J lost 8 bases, and 15 bases lay in between. The chain's CDR3 is CASSQVVASADEQFF. Written as DNA, the CDR3 is TGTGCCAGCAGCCAAGTGGTGGCTAGTGCGGATGAGCAGTTCTTC.

This rearrangement joins TRBV7-9 to TRBJ2-1; TRBD2 might be the D (5 bases). Trimming removed 3 bases from V and 0 bases from J, with 15 bases in between. Looked up from germline, CDR1 is SEHNR and CDR2 is FQNEAQ (reference sequence). The CDR3 has 17 amino acids. The CDR3 DNA follows: TGTGCCAGCAGCTTCTCTAGCACTACCCTCTCCTACAATGAGCAGTTCTTC. Translated, it gives CASSFSSTTLSYNEQFF.

In its sample, this clonotype was seen a few times. The V and J genes are TRBV6-5 and TRBJ1-1; 7 bases are a match to TRBD1. The V gene end was trimmed by 2 bases and the J gene end by 4 bases; junction bases not matched to a gene: 4. This CDR3 spans 14 amino acids. Germline CDR1 MNHEY, CDR2 SVGAGI. The CDR3 reads CASSYETGATEAFF. The CDR3, as DNA: TGTGCCAGCAGTTACGAAACAGGGGCCACTGAAGCTTTCTTT.

The sample holds a few counts of this clonotype. The genes are TRBV20-1 and TRBJ2-5; 7 bases agree with TRBD2. J was trimmed by 4 bases and V by 0 bases; bases with no gene match: 11. The CDR3 is 16 residues long. Germline V lookup: CDR1 DFQATT, CDR2 SNEGSKA (reference sequence). CDR3 nucleotide sequence: TGCAGTGCTAGAGATTCACTAGCGACCTTCGGAGAGACCCAGTACTTC. It is translated as CSARDSLATFGETQYF.

This clonotype was detected many times. The V call is TRBV29-1, the J call TRBJ1-6; D is uncertain. CDR3 length: 13 residues. Germline V gene sequence: CDR1 SQVTM, CDR2 ANQGSEA. V lost 5 bases and J lost 0, with 5 bases in between. The DNA for the CDR3 is TGCAGCGTTTCGGACTCCTATAATTCACCCCTCCACTTT. Translated, it gives CSVSDSYNSPLHF. Using reference TRBV29-1 and TRBJ1-6 for the parts outside the CDR3, the full variable domain is SAVISQKPSRDICQRGTSLTIQCQVDSQVTMMFWYRQQPGQSLTLIATANQGSEATYESGFVIDKFPISRPNLTFSTLTVSNMSPEDSSIYLCSVSDSYNSPLHFGNGTRLTVT.

This sequence joins TRBV20-1 and TRBJ1-5, with D uncertain. There are 16 residues in the CDR3. Trimming cost V 0 bases and J 1 base, with 13 bases left between them. From germline, CDR1 is DFQATT and CDR2 SNEGSKA (reference sequence). The CDR3 nucleotides are TGCAGTGCTAGAGATAGATGGACGTTGAGCAATCAGCCCCAGCATTTT. Amino acid sequence: CSARDRWTLSNQPQHF.

V gene TRBV27 combines with J gene TRBJ1-1; TRBD1 is a possible D gene (5 bases). Germline loops: CDR1 MNHEY, CDR2 SMNVEV (reference sequence). This CDR3 is built from 15 residues. V lost 4 bases to trimming and J lost 0 bases, with 12 bases between them. The chain's CDR3 is CASSSRDGMNTEAFF. The DNA of the CDR3 is TGTGCCAGCAGTTCGCGGGACGGCATGAACACTGAAGCTTTCTTT.